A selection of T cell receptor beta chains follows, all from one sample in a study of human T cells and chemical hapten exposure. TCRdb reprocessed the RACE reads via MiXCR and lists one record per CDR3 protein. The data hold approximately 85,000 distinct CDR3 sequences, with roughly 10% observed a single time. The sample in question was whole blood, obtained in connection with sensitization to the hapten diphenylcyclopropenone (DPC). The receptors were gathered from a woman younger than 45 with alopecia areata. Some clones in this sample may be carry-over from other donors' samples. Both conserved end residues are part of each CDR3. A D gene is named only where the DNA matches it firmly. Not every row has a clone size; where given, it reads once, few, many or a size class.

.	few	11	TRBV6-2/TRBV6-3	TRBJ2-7	TGTGCCAGCAGCCACAACTACGAGCAGTACTTC	CASSHNYEQYF
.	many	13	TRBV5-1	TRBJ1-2	TGCGCCAGCAGCTTGGTAGGGAACTATGGCTACACCTTC	CASSLVGNYGYTF
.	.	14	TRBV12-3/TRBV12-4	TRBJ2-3	TGTGCCAGCACCCCCACAGGTGGCACAGATACGCAGTATTTT	CASTPTGGTDTQYF
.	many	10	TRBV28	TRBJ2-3	TGTGCCAGCATGGCAGGTACGCAGTATTTT	CASMAGTQYF
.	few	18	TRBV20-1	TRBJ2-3	TGCAGTGCTAGAGTAGGGGCCAGCAGCAGGGGTAGTATAAATACGCAGTATTTT	CSARVGASSRGSINTQYF
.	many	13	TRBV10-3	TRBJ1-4	TGTGCCATCGGCGCGGGAGACCAGCGTCATCTCGTTTTT	CAIGAGDQRHLVF
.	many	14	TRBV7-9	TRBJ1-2	TGTGCCAGCAGCTTAGTGTCGGCCAACTATGGCTACACCTTC	CASSLVSANYGYTF
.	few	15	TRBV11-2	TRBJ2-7	TGTGCCAGCAGACACGGGACACCGCTCTCCTACGAGCAGTACTTC	CASRHGTPLSYEQYF
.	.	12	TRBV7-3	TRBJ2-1	TGTGCCAGCAGCAATTATGGGGGTGAGCAGTTCTTC	CASSNYGGEQFF
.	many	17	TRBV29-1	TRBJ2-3	TGCAGCGTTGAAGATTATGATAGGGGCCAACTTCCAGATACGCAGTATTTT	CSVEDYDRGQLPDTQYF
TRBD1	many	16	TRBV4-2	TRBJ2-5	TGTGCCAGCAGCCAAGATGGGGACAGGGGCACGGAGACCCAGTACTTC	CASSQDGDRGTETQYF
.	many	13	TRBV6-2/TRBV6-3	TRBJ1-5	TGTGCCAGCCTTCGTACCTCCGGGCAGCCCCAGCATTTT	CASLRTSGQPQHF
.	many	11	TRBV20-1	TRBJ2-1	TGCAGTGCTAGAGGGGGGAATGAGCAGTTCTTC	CSARGGNEQFF
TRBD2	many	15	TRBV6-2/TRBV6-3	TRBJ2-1	TGTGCCAGCAGACGCGGGGGTAGCTCCTACAATGAGCAGTTCTTC	CASRRGGSSYNEQFF
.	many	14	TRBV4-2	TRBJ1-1	TGTGCCAGCAGCCTGATGGGGAAGAACACTGAAGCTTTCTTT	CASSLMGKNTEAFF
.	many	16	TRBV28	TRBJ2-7	TGTGCCAGCAGTTTAGGAGGGGCCCCCCGCTCCTACGAGCAGTACTTC	CASSLGGAPRSYEQYF
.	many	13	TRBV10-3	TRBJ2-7	TGTGCCATCAGTGAGCTCTCTTCCTACGAGCAGTACTTC	CAISELSSYEQYF
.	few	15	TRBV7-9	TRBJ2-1	TGTGCCAGCAGCCCCGGCAGGTACTCCTACAATGAGCAGTTCTTC	CASSPGRYSYNEQFF
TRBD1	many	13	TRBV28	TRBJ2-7	TGTGCCATCATGGACAGGGTCAGCTACGAGCAGTACTTC	CAIMDRVSYEQYF
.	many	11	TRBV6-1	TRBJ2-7	TGTGCCACGGGGGGCTTCTACGAGCAGTACTTC	CATGGFYEQYF
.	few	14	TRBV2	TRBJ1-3	TGTGCCAGCACCCAGGGCGCCTCTGGAAACACCATATATTTT	CASTQGASGNTIYF
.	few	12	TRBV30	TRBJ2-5	TGTGCCTGGAGTGTATTGGGAGAGACCCAGTACTTC	CAWSVLGETQYF
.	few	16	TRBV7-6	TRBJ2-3	TGTGCCAGCAGCTTAGCGGCCGGATCTAGCACAGATACGCAGTATTTT	CASSLAAGSSTDTQYF
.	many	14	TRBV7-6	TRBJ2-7	TGTGCCAGCAGCCCCCGGGACGGTGCCTACGAGCAGTACTTC	CASSPRDGAYEQYF
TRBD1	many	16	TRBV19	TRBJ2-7	TGTGCCAGTAGTATCGACCTCTGGGACAGAAGCTACGAGCAGTACTTC	CASSIDLWDRSYEQYF
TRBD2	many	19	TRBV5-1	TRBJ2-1	TGCGCCAGCAGCTTGTTTACTAGCGGGAGCCCTGGTTCCTACAATGAGCAGTTCTTC	CASSLFTSGSPGSYNEQFF
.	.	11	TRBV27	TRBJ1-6	TGTGCCAGCAGTTCCCTAGGGGCCCTCCACTTT	CASSSLGALHF
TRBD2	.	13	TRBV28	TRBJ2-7	TGTGCCAGCAGCAACAGCGGGAGATACGAGCAGTACTTC	CASSNSGRYEQYF
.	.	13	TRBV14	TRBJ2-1	TGTGCCAGCAGCGCACGACTAGTCGCTGAGCAGTTCTTC	CASSARLVAEQFF
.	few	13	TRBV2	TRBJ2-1	TGTGCCAGCCAGTCAAGGCTTTACAATGAGCAGTTCTTC	CASQSRLYNEQFF
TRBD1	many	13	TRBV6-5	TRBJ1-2	TGTGCCAGCACTCCACAGGGGGGTGGAGGCTACACCTTC	CASTPQGGGGYTF
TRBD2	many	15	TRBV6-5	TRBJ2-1	TGTGCCAGCAGTCCTAGCGGGGAGCGGGGCAATGAGCAGTTCTTC	CASSPSGERGNEQFF
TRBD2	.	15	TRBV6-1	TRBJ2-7	TGTGCCAGCAGTGAAGGGTCTAGCGGGAGCTACGAGCAGTACTTC	CASSEGSSGSYEQYF
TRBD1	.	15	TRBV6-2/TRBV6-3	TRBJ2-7	TGTGCCAGCAGTTACCTGACAGGGGTAAGGAACGAGCAGTACTTC	CASSYLTGVRNEQYF
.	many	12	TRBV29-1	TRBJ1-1	TGCAGCGGAATGGACCTGGGGGGTGAAGCTTTCTTT	CSGMDLGGEAFF
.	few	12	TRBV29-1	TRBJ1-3	TGCAGCGTTGGGACCACTGGAAACACCATATATTTT	CSVGTTGNTIYF
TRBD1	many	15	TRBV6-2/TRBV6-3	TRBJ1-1	TGTGCCAGCAGGGACAGGGGGCGTTTGAACACTGAAGCTTTCTTT	CASRDRGRLNTEAFF
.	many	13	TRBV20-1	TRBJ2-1	TGCAGTGCCGTGGGGAACCACTACAATGAGCAGTTCTTC	CSAVGNHYNEQFF
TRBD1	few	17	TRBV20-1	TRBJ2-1	TGCAGTGCTAGAGATAGGACAGGCCCAAGCTCCTACAATGAGCAGTTCTTC	CSARDRTGPSSYNEQFF
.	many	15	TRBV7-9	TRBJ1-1	TGTGCCAGCAGCTTAGCATCTGACCGAAACACTGAAGCTTTCTTT	CASSLASDRNTEAFF
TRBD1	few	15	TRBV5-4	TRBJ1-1	TGTGCCAGCAGCCGGGGACAGGGGATGAACACTGAAGCTTTCTTT	CASSRGQGMNTEAFF
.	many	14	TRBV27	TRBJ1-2	TGTGCCAGCAGTTCCGATCTCCTTAACTATGGCTACACCTTC	CASSSDLLNYGYTF
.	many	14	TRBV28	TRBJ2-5	TGTGCCAGCAGCACGACAAGGGCATCCGAGACCCAGTACTTC	CASSTTRASETQYF
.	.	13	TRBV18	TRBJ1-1	TGTGCCAGCTCGGGCGAGAGGAGCACTGAAGCTTTCTTT	CASSGERSTEAFF
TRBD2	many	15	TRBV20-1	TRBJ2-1	TGCAGTGCTCAGGCTAGCGGGAGGGCCTACAATGAGCAGTTCTTC	CSAQASGRAYNEQFF
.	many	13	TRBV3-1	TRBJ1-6	TGTGCCAGCAGCAGTCCAGTAGGATCACCCCTCCACTTT	CASSSPVGSPLHF
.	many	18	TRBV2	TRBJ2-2	TGTGCCAGCAGTGAAGCTAACCGCGGGCAGGGGAGCACCGGGGAGCTGTTTTTT	CASSEANRGQGSTGELFF
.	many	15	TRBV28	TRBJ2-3	TGTGCCAGCGAAGTATTAGGGGGGGGCACAGATACGCAGTATTTT	CASEVLGGGTDTQYF
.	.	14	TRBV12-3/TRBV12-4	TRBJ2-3	TGTGCCAGCAGCCCGGCTTCCCGCACAGATACGCAGTATTTT	CASSPASRTDTQYF
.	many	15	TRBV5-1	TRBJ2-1	TGCGCCAGCAGCCCCGAGGCGAGGGTTTACAATGAGCAGTTCTTC	CASSPEARVYNEQFF
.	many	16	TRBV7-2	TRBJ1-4	TGTGCCAGCAGCTTAGCGGGGAGGGTCAGGGGTGAAAAACTGTTTTTT	CASSLAGRVRGEKLFF
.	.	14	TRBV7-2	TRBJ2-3	TGTGCCAGCAGCTTACAACCTGCCCTCCGAGAGCAGTATTTT	CASSLQPALREQYF
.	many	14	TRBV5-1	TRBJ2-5	TGCGCCAGCAGCTTGCTGGGAGTGCAAGAGACCCAGTACTTC	CASSLLGVQETQYF